Detailed here is one T cell receptor beta chain. The antigen remains unidentified. The sample originates from a study of shared clonotypes between healthy human individuals. General study findings and limits: The study's rarefaction showed incomplete sorted-subset sequencing despite large depth. Among donors, sharing of clonotypes was expected to be affected by sequencing depth.

From germline, CDR1 is MDHEN and CDR2 SYDVKM. The CDR3 runs to 13 residues. V was cut by 3 bases and J by 5 bases, with 11 bases left in between. Healthy HIV-negative adults with no recent acute infections or vaccinations were recruited as donors. Genomic DNA of every subset was divided equally among multiple immunoSEQ plates. This table comes from immunoSEQ multiplex PCR, and its TCRdb copy is limited to in-frame clones, with some not included. The sample lists 800,000 to 1,200,000 clones, approximately 80% seen once, with more than 0.45% in the top ten. The chain has TRBV28 and TRBJ2-7; possible D gene TRBD1, 6 bases. Specimen: memory CD4+ T cells from PBMCs. Subset here: CD45RA-negative fraction. The origin of this receptor is a young man in good health. Some clones in this sample may be carry-over from other donors' samples. CDR3 protein: CASSFGRGDEQYF. CDR3 bases: TGTGCCAGCAGTTTCGGCAGGGGCGACGAGCAGTACTTC. Combining the CDR3 with reference TRBV28 and TRBJ2-7 gives the whole variable domain DVKVTQSSRYLVKRTGEKVFLECVQDMDHENMFWYRQDPGLGLRLIYFSYDVKMKEKGDIPEGYSVSREKKERFSLILESASTNQTSMYLCASSFGRGDEQYFGPGTRLTVT.